This T cell receptor (beta chain) originates from a study of T cell responses to AZD1222 COVID-19 vaccine. The study, taken as a whole, reports: White British people made up most donors, females outnumbered males, and clonal diversity was possibly underestimated.

This CDR3 comprises 15 residues. Germline CDR1 and CDR2: MNHEY and SVGAGI. Between the trimmed V and J ends, which lost 0 bases and 1 base, there was a span of 7 bases. To note about this clone: Its antigen remains unknown.

Sequenced by immunoSEQ multiplex PCR; TCRdb stores in-frame clones only, minus some. The table lists about 93,000 clones, roughly nine tenths of them singletons. This clonotype was obtained from an adult who received the AZD1222 COVID-19 vaccine. The starting material was peripheral blood, obtained 28 days after the second AZD1222 dose. The chain recombines TRBV6-5 with TRBJ1-3; D is uncertain. This chain's CDR3 is CASSYSWGSGNTIYF. For the CDR3, the DNA is TGTGCCAGCAGTTACTCGTGGGGTTCTGGAAACACCATATATTTT.